The 10 T cell receptor beta chains below come from one sample, sequenced in a study of response to subunit inactivated influenza vaccine. TCRdb re-analysed the RT-PCR reads in MiXCR, keeping a single row per CDR3 protein. The sample has 550,000 to 800,000 distinct CDR3 sequences, around 16% seen once. The sequences come from PBMCs from blood, collected 11 to 12 days after vaccination. The receptors were sampled from a man aged 50 or older who received an inactivated influenza vaccine.

This clonotype was observed a few times. This rearrangement joins TRBV27 to TRBJ2-7; D possibly matches TRBD1 or TRBD2 (5 bases each). V was trimmed by 4 bases and J by 4 bases, leaving 11 bases between them. The CDR3 runs 13 residues. Germline V gives CDR1 MNHEY, CDR2 SMNVEV (reference sequence). The CDR3 here is CASSSGRIYEQYF. The CDR3 DNA is TGTGCCAGCAGTTCGGGACGGATTTACGAGCAGTACTTC.

This clonotype was picked up a small number of times. This chain joins TRBV5-5 and TRBJ1-2, with 12 bases fitting TRBD1. The V and J ends lost 0 bases and 4 bases, in that order; junction bases with no gene match: 7. Germline V gives CDR1 SGHKS, CDR2 YYEKEE (reference sequence). The CDR3 length is 17 residues. The CDR3 nucleotides read TGTGCCAGCAGCTTGGGGGGACAGGGGGCGATTATCTATGGCTACACCTTC. Translation: CASSLGGQGAIIYGYTF.

The CDR3 reads CASTSGRGPYNEQFF. As DNA, the CDR3 is TGTGCCAGCACTAGCGGGAGGGGCCCCTACAATGAGCAGTTCTTC. The chain has TRBV27 and TRBJ2-1, with 12 nucleotides matching TRBD2. This CDR3 is built from 15 residues. V lost 7 bases and J lost 2; bases outside the gene matches: 3. Germline-derived CDR1 and CDR2 are MNHEY and SMNVEV (reference sequence).

In this sample, this clonotype turned up a few times. V and J are TRBV12-3 or TRBV12-4 and TRBJ1-3; 9 bases are a match to TRBD1. CDR3 length: 16 residues. Losses at the gene ends were 6 bases for V and 2 bases for J; bases not matched to a gene: 8. CDR3 amino acids: CASRAAGTGTGNTIYF. CDR3 DNA sequence: TGTGCCAGCAGGGCAGCCGGGACAGGGACTGGAAACACCATATATTTT.

This clonotype turned up a few times. V is TRBV14 and J is TRBJ2-5; weak D call: TRBD2 (6 bases). CDR3 length equals 18 residues. V lost 0 bases and J lost 0, with 17 bases in between. Germline-derived CDR1 and CDR2 are SGHDN and FVKESK. CDR3 residues: CASSQDARTGEYQETQYF. The CDR3 coding sequence is TGTGCCAGCAGCCAAGATGCTCGTACGGGGGAGTACCAAGAGACCCAGTACTTC.

The J gene is TRBJ2-5, the V gene TRBV13; D uncertain. Germline V gene data show CDR1 as PRHDT and CDR2 as FYEKMQ (reference sequence). The CDR3 loop spans 14 amino acids. V lost 1 base and J 2 bases, leaving 8 bases between the germline ends. CDR3 bases: TGTGCCAGCAGCTTAGTGACCGAACAAGAGACCCAGTACTTC. It translates to CASSLVTEQETQYF.

This clonotype was picked up a small number of times. The rearrangement joins TRBV7-9 to TRBJ1-1; no firm D call. Germline-derived CDR1 and CDR2 are SEHNR and FQNEAQ (reference sequence). V lost 5 bases and J lost 5, with 12 bases in between. The CDR3 contains 13 residues. The CDR3 sequence is CASSISTGTEAFF. The DNA for the CDR3 is TGTGCCAGCAGCATAAGCACTGGGACTGAAGCTTTCTTT.

This clonotype has only a few counts. The CDR3, as DNA: TGCGCCAGCAGCTTGGCGGCGGGGCACGAGCAGTACTTC. This translates into CASSLAAGHEQYF. The rearrangement joins TRBV5-1 to TRBJ2-7; a weak D match, TRBD2 (6 bases). This CDR3 has 13 amino acids. V lost 0 bases, J lost 5 bases, and 9 bases lay in between. The germline gives CDR1 SGHRS, CDR2 YFSETQ.

The rearrangement joins TRBV2 to TRBJ1-5; 9 bases fit TRBD1. CDR3 length: 14 amino acids. Per the germline V gene, CDR1 is SNHLY and CDR2 is FYNNEI. With V trimmed by 7 bases and J by 6 bases, 7 bases remained unmatched. The DNA of the CDR3 is TGTGCCAGCAAAGAGACAGGGGGAGGTCAGCCCCAGCATTTT. This codes for CASKETGGGQPQHF.

The chain is built from TRBV6-1 and TRBJ2-3, with unresolved D. CDR1 and CDR2 from the germline V gene are MNHNS and SASEGT. The V end was cut by 5 bases, the J end by 0 bases, with 9 bases between. The CDR3 contains 14 residues. CDR3 sequence (DNA): TGTGCCAGCAGTCGACGGCCTAGCACAGATACGCAGTATTTT. Its protein is CASSRRPSTDTQYF.